This is a list of T cell receptor beta chains from one sample in a study of cytomegalovirus exposure and HLA in healthy donors. The assay was immunoSEQ multiplex PCR, and TCRdb's table has in-frame clones only and misses some. The table shows approximately 140,000 clones, with over 75% occurring only once. Input material: PBMCs. Receptors were obtained from a man aged 35 to 55 in good health and CMV-seronegative. The CDR3 runs from the conserved cysteine through the conserved F or W. The D gene is left open where the match is weak. Part of the rows lack a size; the others show once, few, many or a class for expanded clones.

j_gene,v_gene,d_gene,abundance,CDR3aa,CDR3nt
TRBJ2-7,TRBV4-1,TRBD1,once,CASSQGQGAYEQYF,TGCGCCAGCAGCCAAGGTCAGGGGGCCTACGAGCAGTACTTC
TRBJ2-7,TRBV10-1,TRBD1,.,CASSVTGEGGEQYF,TGCGCCAGCAGTGTTACAGGGGAAGGAGGCGAGCAGTACTTC
TRBJ2-7,TRBV28,.,few,CASSHSHSYEQYF,TGTGCCAGCAGCCACAGTCATTCCTACGAGCAGTACTTC
TRBJ1-2,TRBV30,.,.,CAWSSRPLNYGYTF,TGTGCCTGGAGTAGCCGTCCCCTCAACTATGGCTACACCTTC
TRBJ2-2,TRBV9,.,.,CASSFGGGPNTGELFF,TGTGCCAGCAGCTTCGGAGGAGGGCCGAACACCGGGGAGCTGTTTTTT
TRBJ2-1,TRBV19,TRBD2,.,CASSILLAGAYNEQFF,TGTGCCAGTAGTATCCTTTTAGCGGGGGCCTACAATGAGCAGTTCTTC
TRBJ2-1,TRBV28,TRBD1,.,CASSYRQGYNEQFF,TGTGCCAGCAGTTACAGACAGGGGTACAATGAGCAGTTCTTC
TRBJ2-5,TRBV6-1,.,.,CASSEARRETQYF,TGTGCCAGCAGTGAAGCGCGTCGAGAGACCCAGTACTTC
TRBJ2-7,TRBV6-8,.,once,CASRHYLGETYEQYF,TGTGCCAGCAGACACTACCTCGGGGAGACCTACGAGCAGTACTTC
TRBJ1-4,TRBV6-5,.,.,CASSYHQGMGEKLFF,TGTGCCAGCAGTTACCACCAGGGGATGGGTGAAAAACTGTTTTTT
TRBJ2-2,TRBV13,TRBD2,.,CASSLATSGRSGELFF,TGTGCCAGCAGCTTAGCGACTAGCGGGAGATCCGGGGAGCTGTTTTTT
TRBJ2-5,TRBV15,.,.,CATSRVSAGEETQYF,TGTGCCACCAGCAGAGTGTCCGCCGGTGAAGAGACCCAGTACTTC
TRBJ2-3,TRBV6-5,.,few,CASSLGRGGLDTQYF,TGTGCCAGCAGTTTGGGTCGCGGAGGTTTGGATACGCAGTATTTT